The rows below give T cell receptor beta chains drawn from one sample of a study of CD8 T cells in ankylosing spondylitis. A single record per CDR3 protein comes from TCRdb applying MiXCR to the 5' RACE reads. Of 350,000 to 450,000 distinct CDR3 sequences in the sample, 25% to 30% were seen once. Sequences were obtained from blood, either unsorted or a sorted T cell fraction (not recorded which). These receptors all come from a male donor with ankylosing spondylitis. CDR3s include the opening cysteine and the closing phenylalanine or tryptophan. D genes are given only for firm matches. Rows may omit the clone size; those that give it use once, few, many or a size class.

>.|TRBV6-1|few|TRBJ2-1
TGTGCCAGCAGTGGCGTCGGGGGGCGCTACAATGAGCAGTTCTTC
CASSGVGGRYNEQFF
>.|TRBV14|.|TRBJ1-6
TGTGCCAGCAGCCAAGATGTACAGTCACCCCTCCACTTT
CASSQDVQSPLHF
>TRBD1|TRBV6-1|few|TRBJ2-5
TGTGCCAGCAGTGGGGGACAGGGAGGAGGGGAGACCCAGTACTTC
CASSGGQGGGETQYF
>TRBD1|TRBV5-6|.|TRBJ1-6
TGTGCCAGCAGCTTTTCCGGGACAGGGAATTTACGGGCACCCCTCCACTTT
CASSFSGTGNLRAPLHF
>.|TRBV7-2|.|TRBJ2-3
TGTGCCAGCAGCGCCCGCATAGATACGCAGTATTTT
CASSARIDTQYF
>TRBD1|TRBV2|.|TRBJ1-1
TGTGCCAGCAGCGATACCGCGGGACAGAGTGAAGCTTTCTTT
CASSDTAGQSEAFF
>.|TRBV20-1|.|TRBJ2-3
TGCAGTGCTAGAGGGGTTACGCAGTATTTT
CSARGVTQYF
>TRBD2|TRBV4-2|.|TRBJ2-1
TGTGCCAGCAGCAAAATGAAGGGGACTGGGCTAGCGGGAACGGTCGAGCAGTTCTTC
CASSKMKGTGLAGTVEQFF
>TRBD1|TRBV7-9|.|TRBJ2-2
TGTGCCAGCAGCTCCCCAGGGGGCTCGAACACCGGGGAGCTGTTTTTT
CASSSPGGSNTGELFF
>TRBD1|TRBV5-1|.|TRBJ1-2
TGCGCCAGCAGCCCCTTTTCGGAGGGACAGAACTATGGCTACACCTTC
CASSPFSEGQNYGYTF
>.|TRBV10-3|.|TRBJ2-6
TGTGCCATCAGTGGAGACAGGCGCAGCTCTGGGGCCAACGTCCTGACTTTC
CAISGDRRSSGANVLTF
>.|TRBV5-1|few|TRBJ2-3
TGCGCCAGCAGCTTGGCGCCCGCAGATACGCAGTATTTT
CASSLAPADTQYF
>TRBD2|TRBV5-1|.|TRBJ2-5
TGCGCCAGCAGCTTGGCCGGGGGGTACGGAGAGACCCAGTACTTC
CASSLAGGYGETQYF
>.|TRBV12-5|.|TRBJ2-1
TGTGCTAGTGGTCCCCAGAGCGGCTCCTACAATGAGCAGTTCTTC
CASGPQSGSYNEQFF
>TRBD2|TRBV29-1|few|TRBJ2-3
TGCAGCGTTCGAACTAGCGGGAGTAGAGATACGCAGTATTTT
CSVRTSGSRDTQYF
>.|TRBV4-2|.|TRBJ2-1
TGTGCCAGCAGCCAAGACGGGAGAAGGAATGAGCAGTTCTTC
CASSQDGRRNEQFF
>.|TRBV7-8|few|TRBJ1-1
TGTGCCAGCAGCTTAGCGCGCGGGTTCACTGAAGCTTTCTTT
CASSLARGFTEAFF
>.|TRBV29-1|many|TRBJ1-1
TGCAGCGTTGGTCGGGTGAACACTGAAGCTTTCTTT
CSVGRVNTEAFF